The 9 T cell receptor beta chains below come from one sample, sequenced in a study of response to subunit inactivated influenza vaccine (dated by TCRdb to 2017 to 2018). Receptors were amplified or captured by RT-PCR. The instrument given in TCRdb is Illumina HiSeq 2500. TCRdb took the public reads, trimmed them with fastp at Q25, ran MiXCR for clone calling and kept in-frame beta chains. Rows matching on CDR3 protein sequence are summarized as one entry with the most common DNA and genes. This sample holds hundreds of thousands of distinct CDR3 sequences; 25% were observed only once. 1.9% of the sample goes to the ten largest clones. Sequenced here: CD4+ T cells sorted from PBMCs, sampled around 5 days after vaccination. These receptors were obtained from a man in his forties or fifties who received an inactivated influenza vaccine. Donor details come from another sample of the same person, matched by shared clones.

DNA of the CDR3: TGTGCCAGCAGCTTAGGACAGGGGAACTACGAGCAGTACTTC. It specifies CASSLGQGNYEQYF. The chain carries TRBV7-9 and TRBJ2-7; 8 bases match TRBD1. This CDR3 spans 14 amino acids. Germline CDR1 reads SEHNR; CDR2 reads FQNEAQ (reference sequence). Trimming cost V 1 base and J 3 bases; bases outside gene matches: 2.

This clonotype has a handful of counts. CDR3 loop: CASRAGGNSPLHF. The CDR3, as DNA: TGTGCCAGCAGAGCAGGGGGGAATTCACCCCTCCACTTT. The chain recombines TRBV12-3 or TRBV12-4 with TRBJ1-6; 7 bases are a match to TRBD1. The CDR3 contains 13 residues. The ends lost 6 bases at V and 7 bases at J; junction bases unmatched: 3.

In its sample, this clonotype was seen a few times. The J gene is TRBJ2-3, the V gene TRBV7-2, with D perhaps assigned TRBD1 or TRBD2 (6 bases each). CDR3 length: 15 amino acids. V lost 4 bases and J lost 3, with 14 bases in between. Looked up from germline, CDR1 is SGHTA and CDR2 is FQGNSA. DNA for the CDR3: TGTGCCAGCAGCTCACTATCGGGGGCGACAGATACGCAGTATTTT. Translating gives CASSSLSGATDTQYF.

This clonotype was seen a few times. The chain couples TRBV5-1 to TRBJ2-1; 7 bases line up with TRBD2. CDR1 is SGHRS and CDR2 is YFSETQ in the germline V gene. The V and J ends lost 3 bases and 6 bases, in that order; junction bases with no gene match: 12. CDR3 length: 16 residues. CDR3 nucleotide sequence: TGCGCCAGCAGCTCGGGAAACCAATTAGCGGGCAATGAGCAGTTCTTC. This sequence encodes CASSSGNQLAGNEQFF.

This clonotype was counted many times. The chain couples TRBV10-3 to TRBJ2-2; D not resolved. The germline gives CDR1 ENHRY, CDR2 SYGVKD. Between the trimmed V and J ends, which lost 4 bases and 4 bases, there was a span of 7 bases. The CDR3 extends over 13 amino acids. CDR3 region: CAISGSVTGELFF. CDR3 DNA sequence: TGTGCCATCAGTGGATCAGTCACCGGGGAGCTGTTTTTT.

This clonotype was seen a handful of times. This chain joins TRBV11-2 and TRBJ1-2; 10 bases fit TRBD1. Germline V gene lookup returns CDR1 SGHAT and CDR2 FQNNGV. Trimming cost V 4 bases and J 7 bases; bases outside gene matches: 6. This CDR3 region has 14 residues. CDR3 amino acids: CASSSGDRGGGYTF. As DNA, the CDR3 is TGTGCCAGCAGCTCGGGGGACAGGGGTGGTGGCTACACCTTC.

The chain is built from TRBV18 and TRBJ2-1; 8 bases agree with TRBD1. This CDR3 comprises 16 residues. The germline V gene encodes CDR1 KGHSH and CDR2 LQKENI. The trim removed 2 bases at V and 4 bases at J, leaving 7 bases unmatched. CDR3 amino acids: CASSPIRGQEYNEQFF. Written as DNA, the CDR3 is TGTGCCAGCTCACCAATCCGGGGACAGGAGTACAATGAGCAGTTCTTC.

This clonotype was seen a handful of times. The chain joins TRBV4-2 to TRBJ1-2; 9 nucleotides match TRBD1. The CDR3 is made up of 18 amino acids. Germline values: CDR1 LGHNA, CDR2 YNFKEQ. Trimming at V came to 4 bases and at J to 1 base, leaving 13 bases not matched to a gene. As DNA, the CDR3 is TGTGCCAGCAGCCTCCGTCCCGGGACAGGGTTCCGTAACTATGGCTACACCTTC. Its protein product is CASSLRPGTGFRNYGYTF.

The chain carries TRBV29-1 and TRBJ2-7; 8 bases fit TRBD1. The junction had 5 bases not matched to a gene; V was cut back by 7 bases and J by 6 bases. The CDR3 loop spans 11 amino acids. The germline gives CDR1 SQVTM, CDR2 ANQGSEA. In nucleotides, the CDR3 is TGCAGCGCCGAGACAGGGGTCGAGCAGTACTTC. It yields the protein CSAETGVEQYF.